The 5 T cell receptor beta chains below come from one sample, sequenced in a study of blood T cell repertoires in COVID-19. Method: immunoSEQ multiplex PCR; TCRdb's copy keeps in-frame clones and lacks some. The data show 350,000 to 400,000 clones, approximately 86% seen once. Material for sequencing was peripheral blood. These receptors were collected from a woman aged 60-70 years with COVID-19, enrolled during active disease.

This clone was detected once. CDR3 bases: TGCGCCAGCAGTCTCTCGGGGGGGGTCTCAGGTGAGCAGTTCTTC. Amino acids: CASSLSGGVSGEQFF. J is TRBJ2-1 and V is TRBV23-1; 8 bases are shared with TRBD2. TRBV23-1 is an ORF; its function is uncertain. Germline trimming cut 4 bases from V and 9 bases from J; bases unmatched to any gene: 11. This CDR3 is 15 amino acids long.

The chain is built from TRBV10-3 and TRBJ1-1; 9 bases map to TRBD1. The CDR3 extends over 15 amino acids. Trimming removed 10 bases from V and 0 bases from J; junction bases left unmatched: 9. Germline assignment: CDR1 ENHRY and CDR2 SYGVKD. The CDR3 sequence: CATGGGTGLNTEAFF. The CDR3 DNA sequence: TGTGCCACCGGAGGGGGGACAGGGTTGAACACTGAAGCTTTCTTT.

This sequence joins TRBV19 and TRBJ2-3; 8 bases are a match to TRBD1. V dropped 7 bases and J dropped 4; count of bases not matched to a gene: 13. The CDR3 has 16 residues. Germline V gene data show CDR1 as LNHDA and CDR2 as SQIVND (reference sequence). CDR3 nucleotides: TGTGCCAGTACCCTCTCCCAGGGGGCATATGCAGATACGCAGTATTTT. Translating it yields CASTLSQGAYADTQYF.

The V call is TRBV14, the J call TRBJ2-6; D unresolved. Trimming took off 2 bases at V and 4 bases at J, with 6 bases between the two ends. The germline V gene encodes CDR1 SGHDN and CDR2 FVKESK. The CDR3 length is 14 residues. The CDR3 nucleotides are TGTGCCAGCAGCCAACTTAGCGGGGCCAACGTCCTGACTTTC. Encoded protein: CASSQLSGANVLTF.

This clone has a single count. The chain employs TRBV24-1 and TRBJ2-6; 13 nucleotides line up with TRBD2. The CDR3 runs 18 residues. From germline, CDR1 is KGHDR and CDR2 SFDVKD. With V trimmed by 5 bases and J by 0 bases, 3 bases remained unmatched. The CDR3 DNA reads TGTGCCACCAGTGGAGGGACTAGCGGGGACTCTGGGGCCAACGTCCTGACTTTC. Translated, it gives CATSGGTSGDSGANVLTF.